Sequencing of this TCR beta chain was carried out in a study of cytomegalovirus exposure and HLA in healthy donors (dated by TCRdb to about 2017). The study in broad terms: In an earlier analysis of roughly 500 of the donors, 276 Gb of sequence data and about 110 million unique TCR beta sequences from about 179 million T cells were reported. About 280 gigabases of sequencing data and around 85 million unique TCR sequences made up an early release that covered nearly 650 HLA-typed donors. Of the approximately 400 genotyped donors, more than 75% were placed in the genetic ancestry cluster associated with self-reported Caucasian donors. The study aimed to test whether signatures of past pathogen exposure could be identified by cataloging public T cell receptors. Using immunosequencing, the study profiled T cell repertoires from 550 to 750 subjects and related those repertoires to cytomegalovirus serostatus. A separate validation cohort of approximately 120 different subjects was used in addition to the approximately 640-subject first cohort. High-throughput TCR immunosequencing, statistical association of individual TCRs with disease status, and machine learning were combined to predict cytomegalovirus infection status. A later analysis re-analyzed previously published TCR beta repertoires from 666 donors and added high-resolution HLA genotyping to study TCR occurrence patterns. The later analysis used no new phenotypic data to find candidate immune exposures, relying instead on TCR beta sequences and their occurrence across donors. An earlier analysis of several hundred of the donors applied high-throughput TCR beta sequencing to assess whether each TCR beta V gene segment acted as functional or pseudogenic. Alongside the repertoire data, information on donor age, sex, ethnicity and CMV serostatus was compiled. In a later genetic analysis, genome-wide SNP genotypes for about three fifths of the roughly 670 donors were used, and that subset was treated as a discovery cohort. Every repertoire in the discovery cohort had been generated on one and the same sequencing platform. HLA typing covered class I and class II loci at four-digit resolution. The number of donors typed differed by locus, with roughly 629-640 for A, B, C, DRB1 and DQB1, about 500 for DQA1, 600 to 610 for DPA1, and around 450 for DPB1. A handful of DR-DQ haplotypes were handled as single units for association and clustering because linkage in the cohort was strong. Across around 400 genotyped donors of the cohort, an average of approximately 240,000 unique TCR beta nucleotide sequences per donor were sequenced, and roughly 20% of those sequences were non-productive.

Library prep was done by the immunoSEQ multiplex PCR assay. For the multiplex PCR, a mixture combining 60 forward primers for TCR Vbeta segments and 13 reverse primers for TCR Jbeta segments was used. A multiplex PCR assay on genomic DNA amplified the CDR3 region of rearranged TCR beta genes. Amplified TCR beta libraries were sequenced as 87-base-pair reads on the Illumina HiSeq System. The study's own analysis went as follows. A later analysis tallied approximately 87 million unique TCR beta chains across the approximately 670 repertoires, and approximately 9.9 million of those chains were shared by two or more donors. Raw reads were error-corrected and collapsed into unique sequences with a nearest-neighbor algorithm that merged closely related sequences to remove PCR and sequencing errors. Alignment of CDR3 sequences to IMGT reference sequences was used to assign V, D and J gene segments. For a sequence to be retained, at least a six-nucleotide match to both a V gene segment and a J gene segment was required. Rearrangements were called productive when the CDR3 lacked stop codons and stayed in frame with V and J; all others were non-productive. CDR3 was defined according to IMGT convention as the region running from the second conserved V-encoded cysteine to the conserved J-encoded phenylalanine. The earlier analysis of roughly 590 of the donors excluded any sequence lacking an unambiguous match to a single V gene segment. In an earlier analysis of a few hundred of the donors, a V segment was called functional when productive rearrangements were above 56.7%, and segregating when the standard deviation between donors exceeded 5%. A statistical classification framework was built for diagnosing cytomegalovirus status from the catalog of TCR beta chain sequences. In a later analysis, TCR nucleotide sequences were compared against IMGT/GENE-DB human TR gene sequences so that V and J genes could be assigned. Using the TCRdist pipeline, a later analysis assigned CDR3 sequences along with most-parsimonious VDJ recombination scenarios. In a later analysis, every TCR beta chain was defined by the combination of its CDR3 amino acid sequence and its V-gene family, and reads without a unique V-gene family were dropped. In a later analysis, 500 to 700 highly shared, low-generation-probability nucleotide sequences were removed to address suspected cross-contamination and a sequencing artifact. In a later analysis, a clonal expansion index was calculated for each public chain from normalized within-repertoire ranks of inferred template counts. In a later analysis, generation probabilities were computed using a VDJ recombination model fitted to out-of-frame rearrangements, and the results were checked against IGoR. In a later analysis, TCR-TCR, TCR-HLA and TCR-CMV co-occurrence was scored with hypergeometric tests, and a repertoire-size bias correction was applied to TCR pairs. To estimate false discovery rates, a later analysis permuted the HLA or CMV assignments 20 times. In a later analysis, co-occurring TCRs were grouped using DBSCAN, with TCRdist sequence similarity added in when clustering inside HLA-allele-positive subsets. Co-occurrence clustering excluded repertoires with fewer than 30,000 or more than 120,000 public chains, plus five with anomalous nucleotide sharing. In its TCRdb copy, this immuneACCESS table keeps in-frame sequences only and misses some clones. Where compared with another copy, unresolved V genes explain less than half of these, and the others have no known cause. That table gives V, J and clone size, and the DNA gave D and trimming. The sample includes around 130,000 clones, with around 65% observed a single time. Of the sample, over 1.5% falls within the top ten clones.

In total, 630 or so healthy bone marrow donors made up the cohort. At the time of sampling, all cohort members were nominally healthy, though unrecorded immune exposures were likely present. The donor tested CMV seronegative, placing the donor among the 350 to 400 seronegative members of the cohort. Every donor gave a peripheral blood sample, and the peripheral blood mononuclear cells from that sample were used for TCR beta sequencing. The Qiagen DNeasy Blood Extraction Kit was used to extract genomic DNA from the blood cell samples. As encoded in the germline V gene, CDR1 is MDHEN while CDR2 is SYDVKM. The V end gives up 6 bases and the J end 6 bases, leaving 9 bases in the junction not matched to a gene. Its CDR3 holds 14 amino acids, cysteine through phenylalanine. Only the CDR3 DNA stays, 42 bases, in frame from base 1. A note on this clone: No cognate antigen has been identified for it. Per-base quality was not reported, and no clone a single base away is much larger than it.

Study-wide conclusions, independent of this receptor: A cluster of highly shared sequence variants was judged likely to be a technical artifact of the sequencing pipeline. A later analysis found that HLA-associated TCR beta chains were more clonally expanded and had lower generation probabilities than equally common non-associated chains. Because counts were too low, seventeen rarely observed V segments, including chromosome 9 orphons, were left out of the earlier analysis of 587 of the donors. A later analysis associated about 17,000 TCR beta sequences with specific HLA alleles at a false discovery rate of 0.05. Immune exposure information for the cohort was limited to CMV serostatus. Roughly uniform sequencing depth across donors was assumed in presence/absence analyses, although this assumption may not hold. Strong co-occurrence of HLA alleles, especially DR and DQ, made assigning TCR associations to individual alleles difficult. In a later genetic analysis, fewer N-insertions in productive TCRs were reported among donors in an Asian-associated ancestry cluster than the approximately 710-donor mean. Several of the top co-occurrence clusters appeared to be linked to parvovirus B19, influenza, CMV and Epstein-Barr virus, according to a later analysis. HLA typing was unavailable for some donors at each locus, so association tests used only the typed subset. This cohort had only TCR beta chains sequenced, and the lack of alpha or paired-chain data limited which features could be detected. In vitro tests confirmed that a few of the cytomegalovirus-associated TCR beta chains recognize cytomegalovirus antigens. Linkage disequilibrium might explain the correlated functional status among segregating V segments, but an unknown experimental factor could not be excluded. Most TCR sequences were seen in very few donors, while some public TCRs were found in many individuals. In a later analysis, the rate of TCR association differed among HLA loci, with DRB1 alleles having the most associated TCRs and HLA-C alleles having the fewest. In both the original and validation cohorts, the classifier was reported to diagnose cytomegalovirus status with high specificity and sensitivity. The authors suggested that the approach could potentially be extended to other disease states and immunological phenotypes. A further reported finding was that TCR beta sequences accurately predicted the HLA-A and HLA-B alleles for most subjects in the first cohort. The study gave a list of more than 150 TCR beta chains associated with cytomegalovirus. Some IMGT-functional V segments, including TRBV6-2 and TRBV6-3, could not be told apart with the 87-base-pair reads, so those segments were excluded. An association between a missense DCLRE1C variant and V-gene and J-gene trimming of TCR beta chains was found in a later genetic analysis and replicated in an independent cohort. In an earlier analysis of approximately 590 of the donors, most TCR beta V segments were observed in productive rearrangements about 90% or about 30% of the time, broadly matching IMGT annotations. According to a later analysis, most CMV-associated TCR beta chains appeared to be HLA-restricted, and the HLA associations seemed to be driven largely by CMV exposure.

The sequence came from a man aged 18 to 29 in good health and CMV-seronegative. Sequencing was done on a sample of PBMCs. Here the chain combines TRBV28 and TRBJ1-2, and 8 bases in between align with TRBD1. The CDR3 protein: CASSRSGQVHGYTF. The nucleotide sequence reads TGTGCCAGCAGCCGATCGGGACAGGTCCATGGCTACACCTTC.